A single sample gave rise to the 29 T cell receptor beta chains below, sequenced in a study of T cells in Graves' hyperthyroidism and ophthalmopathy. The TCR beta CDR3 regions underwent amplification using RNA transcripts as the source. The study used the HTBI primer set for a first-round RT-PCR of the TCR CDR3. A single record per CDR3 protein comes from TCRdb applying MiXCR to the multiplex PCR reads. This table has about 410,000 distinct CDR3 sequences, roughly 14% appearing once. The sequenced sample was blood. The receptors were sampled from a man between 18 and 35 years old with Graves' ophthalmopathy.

CDR3: CASSLRPRSYTDTQYF. CDR3 nucleotides: TGTGCCAGCAGCTTAAGGCCGAGGAGTTACACAGATACGCAGTATTTT. The rearrangement uses TRBV11-2 and TRBJ2-3; D is uncertain. V lost 2 bases and J lost 2, with 14 bases in between. This CDR3 contains 16 residues. CDR1 is SGHAT, CDR2 FQNNGV, per germline.

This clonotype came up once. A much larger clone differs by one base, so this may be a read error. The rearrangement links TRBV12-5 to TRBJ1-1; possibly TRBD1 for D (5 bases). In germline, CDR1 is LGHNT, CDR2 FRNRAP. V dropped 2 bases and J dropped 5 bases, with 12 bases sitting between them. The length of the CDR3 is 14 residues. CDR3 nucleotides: TGTGCTAGTGGTTTGAGGGGCATTGGAACTGAAGCTTTCTTT. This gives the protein CASGLRGIGTEAFF. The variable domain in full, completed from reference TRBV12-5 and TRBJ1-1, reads DARVTQTPRHKVTEMGQEVTMRCQPILGHNTVFWYRQTMMQGLELLAYFRNRAPLDDSGMPKDRFSAEMPDATLATLKIQPSEPRDSAVYFCASGLRGIGTEAFFGQGTRLTVV.

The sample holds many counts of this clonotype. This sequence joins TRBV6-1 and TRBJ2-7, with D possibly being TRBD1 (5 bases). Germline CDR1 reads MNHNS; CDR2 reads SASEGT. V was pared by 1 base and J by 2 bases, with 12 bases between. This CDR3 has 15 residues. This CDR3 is CASSEDQGGPYEQYF. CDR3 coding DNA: TGTGCCAGCAGTGAAGACCAGGGCGGCCCCTACGAGCAGTACTTC.

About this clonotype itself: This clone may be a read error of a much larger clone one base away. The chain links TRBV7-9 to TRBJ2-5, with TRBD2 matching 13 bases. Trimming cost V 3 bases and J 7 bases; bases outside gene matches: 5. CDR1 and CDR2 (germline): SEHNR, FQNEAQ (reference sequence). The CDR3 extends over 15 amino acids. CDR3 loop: CASSFWTSGGGTQYF. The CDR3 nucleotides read TGTGCCAGCAGCTTCTGGACTAGCGGGGGAGGGACCCAGTACTTC.

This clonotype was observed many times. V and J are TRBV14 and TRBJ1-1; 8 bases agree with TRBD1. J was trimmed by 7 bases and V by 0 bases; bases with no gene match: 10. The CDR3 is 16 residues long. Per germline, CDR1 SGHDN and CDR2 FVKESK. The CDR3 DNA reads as TGTGCCAGCAGCCAAGAAGCAGCAGGGGGCGGAGGTGAAGCTTTCTTT. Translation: CASSQEAAGGGGEAFF.

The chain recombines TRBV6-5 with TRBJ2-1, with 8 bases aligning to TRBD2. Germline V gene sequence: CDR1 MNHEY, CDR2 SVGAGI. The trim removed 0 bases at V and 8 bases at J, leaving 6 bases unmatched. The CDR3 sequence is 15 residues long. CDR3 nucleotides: TGTGCCAGCAGTTACTCGACGGGGGGGTCAGATGAGCAGTTCTTC. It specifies CASSYSTGGSDEQFF.

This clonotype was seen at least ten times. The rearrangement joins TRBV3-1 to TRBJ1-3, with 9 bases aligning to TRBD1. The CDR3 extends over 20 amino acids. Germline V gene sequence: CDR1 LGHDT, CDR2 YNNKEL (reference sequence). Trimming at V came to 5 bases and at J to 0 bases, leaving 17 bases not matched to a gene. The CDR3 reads CASSSPAGQGKFNSGNTIYF. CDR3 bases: TGTGCCAGCAGCTCACCCGCAGGACAGGGGAAGTTCAACTCTGGAAACACCATATATTTT.

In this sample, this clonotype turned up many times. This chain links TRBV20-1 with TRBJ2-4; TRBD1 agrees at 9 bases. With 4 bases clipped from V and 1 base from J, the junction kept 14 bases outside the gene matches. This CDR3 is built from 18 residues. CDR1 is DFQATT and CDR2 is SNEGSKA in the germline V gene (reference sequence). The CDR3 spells CSATRQGDVPAAKNIQYF. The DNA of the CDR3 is TGCAGTGCTACCCGACAGGGGGACGTTCCCGCGGCCAAAAACATTCAGTACTTC.

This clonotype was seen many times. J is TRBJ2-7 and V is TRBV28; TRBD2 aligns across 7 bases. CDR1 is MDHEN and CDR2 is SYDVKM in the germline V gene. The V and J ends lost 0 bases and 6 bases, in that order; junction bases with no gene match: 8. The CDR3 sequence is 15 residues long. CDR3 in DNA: TGTGCCAGCAGTTTATGGGCGGGAGAAGTCGGCGAGCAGTACTTC. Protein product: CASSLWAGEVGEQYF.

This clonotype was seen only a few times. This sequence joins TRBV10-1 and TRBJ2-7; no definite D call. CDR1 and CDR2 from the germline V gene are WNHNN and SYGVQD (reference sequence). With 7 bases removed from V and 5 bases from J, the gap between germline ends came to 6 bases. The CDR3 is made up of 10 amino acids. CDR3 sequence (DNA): TGCGCCAGCACATACCACGAGCAGTACTTC. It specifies CASTYHEQYF.

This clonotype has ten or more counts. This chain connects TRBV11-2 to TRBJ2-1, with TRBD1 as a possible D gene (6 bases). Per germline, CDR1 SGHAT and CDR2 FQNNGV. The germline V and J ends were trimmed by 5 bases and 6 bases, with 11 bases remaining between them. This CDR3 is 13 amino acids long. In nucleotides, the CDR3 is TGTGCCAGCAGCCAGGTCAGGGGCAATGAGCAGTTCTTC. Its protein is CASSQVRGNEQFF.

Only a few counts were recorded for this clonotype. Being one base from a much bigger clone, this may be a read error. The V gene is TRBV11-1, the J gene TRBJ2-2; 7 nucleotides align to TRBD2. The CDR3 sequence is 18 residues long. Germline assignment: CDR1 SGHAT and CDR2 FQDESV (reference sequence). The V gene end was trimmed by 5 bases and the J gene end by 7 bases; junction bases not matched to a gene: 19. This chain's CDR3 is CASSVNQAGASGYGELFF. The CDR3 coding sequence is TGTGCCAGCAGCGTCAACCAAGCCGGGGCTAGCGGTTACGGGGAGCTGTTTTTT.

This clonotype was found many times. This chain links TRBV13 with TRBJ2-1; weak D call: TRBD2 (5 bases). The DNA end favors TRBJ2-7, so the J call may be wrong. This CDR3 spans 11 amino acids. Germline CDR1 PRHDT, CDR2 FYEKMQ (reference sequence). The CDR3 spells CASSSRTEQYF. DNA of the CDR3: TGTGCCAGCAGCTCCCGGACTGAGCAGTACTTC.

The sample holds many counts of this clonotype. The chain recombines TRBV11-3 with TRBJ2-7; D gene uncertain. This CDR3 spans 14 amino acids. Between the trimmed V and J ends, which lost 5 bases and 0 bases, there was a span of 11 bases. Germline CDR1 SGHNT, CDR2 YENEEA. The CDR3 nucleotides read TGTGCCAGCAGCGGTCTGTTTGGCTCCTACGAGCAGTACTTC. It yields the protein CASSGLFGSYEQYF.

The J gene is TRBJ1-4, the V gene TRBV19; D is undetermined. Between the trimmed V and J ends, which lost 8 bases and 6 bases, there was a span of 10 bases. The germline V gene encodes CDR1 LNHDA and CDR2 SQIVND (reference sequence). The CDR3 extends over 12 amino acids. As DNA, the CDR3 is TGTGCCAGTGAGGACGGTGATGAAAAACTGTTTTTT. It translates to CASEDGDEKLFF.

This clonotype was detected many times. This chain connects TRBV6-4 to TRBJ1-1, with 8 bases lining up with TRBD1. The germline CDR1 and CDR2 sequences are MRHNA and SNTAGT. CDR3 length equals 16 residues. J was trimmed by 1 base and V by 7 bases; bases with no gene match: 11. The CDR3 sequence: CASNATGGKGNTEAFF. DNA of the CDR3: TGTGCCAGCAATGCCACAGGGGGTAAGGGGAACACTGAAGCTTTCTTT.

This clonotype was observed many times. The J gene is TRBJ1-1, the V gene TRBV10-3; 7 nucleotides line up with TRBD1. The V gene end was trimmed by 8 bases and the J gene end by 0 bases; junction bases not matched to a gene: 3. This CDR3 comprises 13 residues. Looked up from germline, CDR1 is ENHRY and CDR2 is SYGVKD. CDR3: CAIGGQMNTEAFF. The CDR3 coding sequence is TGTGCCATCGGGGGACAGATGAACACTGAAGCTTTCTTT.

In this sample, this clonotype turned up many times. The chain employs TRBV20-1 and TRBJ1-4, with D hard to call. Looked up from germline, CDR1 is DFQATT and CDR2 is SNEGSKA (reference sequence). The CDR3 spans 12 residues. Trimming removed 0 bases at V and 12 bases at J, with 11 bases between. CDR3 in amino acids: CSARDPYSELFF. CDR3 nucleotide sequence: TGCAGTGCTAGAGATCCCTACAGCGAACTGTTTTTT.

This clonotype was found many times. The CDR3 loop reads CASSRDLGSNQPQHF. Written as DNA, the CDR3 is TGTGCCAGCAGCCGCGACCTAGGGAGCAATCAGCCCCAGCATTTT. The rearrangement links TRBV7-9 to TRBJ1-5; D not certain. This CDR3 is 15 amino acids long. With 5 bases removed from V and 1 base from J, the gap between germline ends came to 12 bases. Germline V gene sequence: CDR1 SEHNR, CDR2 FQNEAQ (reference sequence).

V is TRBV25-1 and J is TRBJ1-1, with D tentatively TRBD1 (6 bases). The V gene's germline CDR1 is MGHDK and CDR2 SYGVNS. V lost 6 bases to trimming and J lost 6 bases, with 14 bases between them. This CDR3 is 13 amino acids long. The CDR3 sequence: CASREVQGPEAFF. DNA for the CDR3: TGTGCCAGCAGAGAGGTACAGGGCCCTGAAGCTTTCTTT.

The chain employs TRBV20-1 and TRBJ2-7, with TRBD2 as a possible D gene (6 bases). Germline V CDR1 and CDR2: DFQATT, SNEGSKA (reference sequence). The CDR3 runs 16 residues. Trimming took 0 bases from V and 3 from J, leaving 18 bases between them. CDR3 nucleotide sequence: TGCAGTGCTAGAGATCAAAAGCGGGCCATATACTACGAGCAGTACTTC. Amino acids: CSARDQKRAIYYEQYF.

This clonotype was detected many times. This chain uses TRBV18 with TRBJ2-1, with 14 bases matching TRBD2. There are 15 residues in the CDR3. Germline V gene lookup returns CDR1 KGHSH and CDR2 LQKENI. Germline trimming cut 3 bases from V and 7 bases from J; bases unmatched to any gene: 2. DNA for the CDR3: TGTGCCAGCTCACCGGGACTAGCGGGAGTTAATGAGCAGTTCTTC. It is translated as CASSPGLAGVNEQFF.

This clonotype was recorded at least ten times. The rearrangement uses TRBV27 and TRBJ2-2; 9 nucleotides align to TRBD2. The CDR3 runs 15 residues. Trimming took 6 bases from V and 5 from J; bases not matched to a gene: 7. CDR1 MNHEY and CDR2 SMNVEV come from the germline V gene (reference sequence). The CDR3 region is CASSGLALATGELFF. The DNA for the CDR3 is TGTGCCAGCAGCGGACTAGCGCTAGCAACCGGGGAGCTGTTTTTT.

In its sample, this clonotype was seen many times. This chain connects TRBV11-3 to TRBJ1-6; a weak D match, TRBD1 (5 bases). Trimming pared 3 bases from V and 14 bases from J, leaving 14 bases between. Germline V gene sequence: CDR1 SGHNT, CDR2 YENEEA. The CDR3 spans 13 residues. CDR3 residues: CASSFGGLGTLHF. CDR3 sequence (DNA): TGTGCCAGCAGCTTCGGGGGACTGGGGACCCTCCACTTT. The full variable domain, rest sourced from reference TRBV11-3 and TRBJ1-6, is EAGVVQSPRYKIIEKKQPVAFWCNPISGHNTLYWYLQNLGQGPELLIRYENEEAVDDSQLPKDRFSAERLKGVDSTLKIQPAELGDSAVYLCASSFGGLGTLHFGNGTRLTVT.

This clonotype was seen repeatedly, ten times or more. CDR3 sequence reads: CASSLTGVGNTEAFF. The DNA for the CDR3 is TGCGCCAGCAGCTTAACAGGGGTCGGGAACACTGAAGCTTTCTTT. The rearrangement joins TRBV5-1 to TRBJ1-1; 7 bases are a match to TRBD1. V lost 2 bases and J lost 1; bases outside the gene matches: 5. This CDR3 is built from 15 residues. The germline gives CDR1 SGHRS, CDR2 YFSETQ. The full variable domain, with the rest looked up from reference TRBV5-1 and TRBJ1-1, is KAGVTQTPRYLIKTRGQQVTLSCSPISGHRSVSWYQQTPGQGLQFLFEYFSETQRNKGNFPGRFSGRQFSNSRSEMNVSTLELGDSALYLCASSLTGVGNTEAFFGQGTRLTVV.

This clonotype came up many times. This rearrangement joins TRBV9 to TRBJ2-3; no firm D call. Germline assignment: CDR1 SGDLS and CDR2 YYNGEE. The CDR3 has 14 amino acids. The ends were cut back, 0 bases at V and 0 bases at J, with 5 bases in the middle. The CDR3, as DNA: TGTGCCAGCAGCGTAGACGGTAGCACAGATACGCAGTATTTT. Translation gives CASSVDGSTDTQYF.

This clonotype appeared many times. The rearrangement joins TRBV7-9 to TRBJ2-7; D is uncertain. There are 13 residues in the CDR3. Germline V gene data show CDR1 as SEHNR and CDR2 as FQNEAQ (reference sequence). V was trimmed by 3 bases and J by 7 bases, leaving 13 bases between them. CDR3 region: CASSLAGAGEQYF. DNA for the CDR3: TGTGCCAGCAGCTTGGCAGGCGCCGGAGAGCAGTACTTC.

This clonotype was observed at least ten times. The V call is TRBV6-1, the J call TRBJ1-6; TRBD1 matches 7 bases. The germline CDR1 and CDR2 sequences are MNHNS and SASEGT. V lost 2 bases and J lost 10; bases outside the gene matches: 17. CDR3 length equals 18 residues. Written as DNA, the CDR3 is TGTGCCAGCAGTGAATTCCACCCCGCTACCTCAGGGGGGTCACCCCTCCACTTT. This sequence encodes CASSEFHPATSGGSPLHF.

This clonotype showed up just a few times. The CDR3 here is CATSRQDRAHYGYTF. CDR3 DNA sequence: TGTGCCACCAGCAGACAAGACAGGGCTCACTATGGCTACACCTTC. The chain couples TRBV15 to TRBJ1-2; 7 nucleotides agree with TRBD1. The CDR3 is made up of 15 amino acids. V gave up 2 bases and J gave up 3 bases; unmatched junction bases: 6. Per germline, CDR1 LNHNV and CDR2 YYDKDF (reference sequence).